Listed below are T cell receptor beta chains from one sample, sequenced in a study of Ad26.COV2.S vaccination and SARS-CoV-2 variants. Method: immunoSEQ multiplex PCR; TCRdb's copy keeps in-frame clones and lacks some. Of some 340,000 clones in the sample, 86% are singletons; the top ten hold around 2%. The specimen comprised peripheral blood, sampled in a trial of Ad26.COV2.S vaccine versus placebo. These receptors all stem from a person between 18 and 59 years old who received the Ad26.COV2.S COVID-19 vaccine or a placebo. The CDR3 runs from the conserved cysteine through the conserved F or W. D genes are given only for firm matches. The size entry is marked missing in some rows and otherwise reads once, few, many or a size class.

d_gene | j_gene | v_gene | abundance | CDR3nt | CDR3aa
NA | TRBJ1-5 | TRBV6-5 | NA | TGTGCCAGCAGTTACTCAGGGGGCAATCAGCCCCAGCATTTT | CASSYSGGNQPQHF
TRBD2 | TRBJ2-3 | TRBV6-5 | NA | TGTGCCAGCAGTAGAGCGGGGGGGCGACAAGATACGCAGTATTTT | CASSRAGGRQDTQYF
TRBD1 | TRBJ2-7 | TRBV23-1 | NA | TGCGCCAGCGAAAACGGGACAGTTGGTCCCCTCTACGAGCAGTACTTC | CASENGTVGPLYEQYF
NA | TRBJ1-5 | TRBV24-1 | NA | TGTGCCACCAGTGAAGGGAAGAGCAATCAGCCCCAGCATTTT | CATSEGKSNQPQHF
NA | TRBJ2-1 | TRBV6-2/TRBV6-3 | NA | TGTGCCAGCAGTCAGAGGTGGGATGAGCAGTTCTTC | CASSQRWDEQFF
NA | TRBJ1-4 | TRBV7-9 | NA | TGTGCCAGCAGCTTAGTTCAATTCGGAGTGGGGCTCGATGAAAAACTGTTTTTT | CASSLVQFGVGLDEKLFF
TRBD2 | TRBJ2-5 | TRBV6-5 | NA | TGTGCCAGCTCTACTAGCGCCGTCCAAGAGACCCAGTACTTC | CASSTSAVQETQYF
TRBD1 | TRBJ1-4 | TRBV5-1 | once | TGCGCCAGCAGCCCTACGGGACAGGGCGGTGAAAAACTGTTTTTT | CASSPTGQGGEKLFF
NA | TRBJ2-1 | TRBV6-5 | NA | TGTGCCAGCAGTTACGGGACCAGCTCCTACAATGAGCAGTTCTTC | CASSYGTSSYNEQFF
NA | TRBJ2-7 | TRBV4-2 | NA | TGTGCCAGCAGCCAAGACTTGGGAGCTCCCACCTACGAGCAGTACTTC | CASSQDLGAPTYEQYF
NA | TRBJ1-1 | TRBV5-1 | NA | TGCGCCAGCAGCCCCACGACAGTAATGAACACTGAAGCTTTCTTT | CASSPTTVMNTEAFF
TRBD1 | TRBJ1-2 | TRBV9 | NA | TGTGCCAGCAGCGTAGCAGCGGCAGGGGGCACGGATGGCTACACCTTC | CASSVAAAGGTDGYTF
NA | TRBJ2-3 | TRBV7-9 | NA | TGTGCCAGCAGCTTCCCCGGGACATATCACACAGATACGCAGTATTTT | CASSFPGTYHTDTQYF
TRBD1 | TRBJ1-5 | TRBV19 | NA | TGTGCCAGTAGTATAGTGACAGGGGTCCGCTATCAGCCCCAGCATTTT | CASSIVTGVRYQPQHF
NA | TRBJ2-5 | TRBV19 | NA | TGTGCCAGTAGTATCTTATCAGGAAACCAAGAGACCCAGTACTTC | CASSILSGNQETQYF
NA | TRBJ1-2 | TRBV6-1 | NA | TGTGCCAGCAGTGAAGGCTGGGAAAACTATGGCTACACCTTC | CASSEGWENYGYTF
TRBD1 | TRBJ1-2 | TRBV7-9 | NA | TGTGCCAGCAGCTTCCCGGGACAGGCCTATGGCTACACCTTC | CASSFPGQAYGYTF
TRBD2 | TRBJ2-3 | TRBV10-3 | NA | TGTGCCATCAACTTTAGCGGGGGGGGCCCAGATACGCAGTATTTT | CAINFSGGGPDTQYF
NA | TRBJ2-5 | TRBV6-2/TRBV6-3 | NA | TGTGCCAGCAGTACAGTACAAGAGACCCAGTACTTC | CASSTVQETQYF
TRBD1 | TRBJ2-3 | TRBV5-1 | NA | TGCGCCAGCAGCTCGGGACAGGGAAACACAGATACGCAGTATTTT | CASSSGQGNTDTQYF
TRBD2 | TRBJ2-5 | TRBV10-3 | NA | TGTGCCATCAGTGAGCCGCGCGGGGGACTCCGGTACCAAGAGACCCAGTACTTC | CAISEPRGGLRYQETQYF
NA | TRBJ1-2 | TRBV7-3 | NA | TGTGCCAGCAGCTTAATCCCTGGGCTTAACTATGGCTACACCTTC | CASSLIPGLNYGYTF
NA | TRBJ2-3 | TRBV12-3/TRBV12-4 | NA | TGTGCCAGCGGACTCACAGATACGCAGTATTTT | CASGLTDTQYF
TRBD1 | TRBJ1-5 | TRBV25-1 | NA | TGTGCCAGCAGTGCCGGGACAGGGCCCGATCAGCCCCAGCATTTT | CASSAGTGPDQPQHF
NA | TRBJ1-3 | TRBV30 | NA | TGTGCCTGGAGTAGCGGGCCTGGAAACACCATATATTTT | CAWSSGPGNTIYF
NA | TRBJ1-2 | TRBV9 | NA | TGTGCCAGCAGCGTATCAGGGGATTCTAACTATGGCTACACCTTC | CASSVSGDSNYGYTF
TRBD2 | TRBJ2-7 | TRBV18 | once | TGTGCCAGCTCACCACTGGGGCGAGCGGGGTTATCGGGCGAGCAGTACTTC | CASSPLGRAGLSGEQYF
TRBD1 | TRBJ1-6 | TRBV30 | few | TGTGCCTGGAATCACCCGGGACAGGAGAATTCACCCCTCCACTTT | CAWNHPGQENSPLHF
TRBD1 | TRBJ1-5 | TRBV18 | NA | TGTGCCAGCTCGCGACAGGGGGCAGTCGGGGTGGACAATCAGCCCCAGCATTTT | CASSRQGAVGVDNQPQHF
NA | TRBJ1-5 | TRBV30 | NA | TGTGCCTGGAGTTCAGGGGTCAAAGAGTATAGCAATCAGCCCCAGCATTTT | CAWSSGVKEYSNQPQHF
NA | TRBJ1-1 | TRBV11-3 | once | TGTGCCAGCAGCTTTGACAGCCGGGGGACTGAAGCTTTCTTT | CASSFDSRGTEAFF
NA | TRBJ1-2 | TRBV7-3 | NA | TGTGCCAGCAGCTTAGGGGCCCGAGCTAACTATGGCTACACCTTC | CASSLGARANYGYTF
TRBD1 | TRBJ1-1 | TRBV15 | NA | TGTGCCACCAGCAGAGATCCGGGACAGCTGAACACTGAAGCTTTCTTT | CATSRDPGQLNTEAFF
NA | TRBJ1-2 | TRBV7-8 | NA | TGTGCCAGCAGCTTAGCCTCCTTCCAGGGTACCGGCTACACCTTC | CASSLASFQGTGYTF
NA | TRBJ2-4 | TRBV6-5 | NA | TGTGCCAGCACCTACGTGGCGCGTAGGTACTTC | CASTYVARRYF